Shown below are 5 T cell receptor beta chains from a single sample sequenced in a study of blood T cell repertoires in COVID-19. Assay used: immunoSEQ multiplex PCR; TCRdb lists only in-frame clones, some missing. The table lists almost 200,000 clones, about four fifths of them singletons. Sequenced: peripheral blood. These receptors all stem from a middle-aged woman with COVID-19, enrolled during active disease.

This chain links TRBV2 with TRBJ2-1; a possible D gene is TRBD2 (6 bases). Germline loops: CDR1 SNHLY, CDR2 FYNNEI. The CDR3 is 14 amino acids. Trimming removed 7 bases from V and 9 bases from J, with 19 bases in between. CDR3 protein: CASKASESSGEQFF. The CDR3 coding sequence is TGTGCCAGCAAGGCTAGCGAAAGCTCGGGTGAGCAGTTCTTC.

The V call is TRBV7-9, the J call TRBJ1-1; D is undetermined. V was shortened by 5 bases and J by 2 bases, with 12 bases between the two germline ends. This CDR3 comprises 14 residues. Germline V CDR1 and CDR2: SEHNR, FQNEAQ (reference sequence). The CDR3 is CASSGGGFNTEAFF. In DNA, the CDR3 is TGTGCCAGCAGCGGCGGAGGTTTTAACACTGAAGCTTTCTTT. Filled out from reference TRBV7-9 and TRBJ1-1, the complete variable domain reads DTGVSQNPRHKITKRGQNVTFRCDPISEHNRLYWYRQTLGQGPEFLTYFQNEAQLEKSRLLSDRFSAERPKGSFSTLEIQRTEQGDSAMYLCASSGGGFNTEAFFGQGTRLTVV.

The J gene is TRBJ2-7, the V gene TRBV6-5, with D perhaps TRBD1 (6 bases). This CDR3 has 14 amino acids. V shed 2 bases and J shed 0 bases, with 8 bases lying between them. Per germline, CDR1 MNHEY and CDR2 SVGAGI. CDR3 in amino acids: CASSYQGPSYEQYF. In DNA form, the CDR3 reads TGTGCCAGCAGTTACCAGGGGCCCTCCTACGAGCAGTACTTC.

This clone was recorded at least ten times. The chain is built from TRBV7-9 and TRBJ2-3; 10 nucleotides line up with TRBD2. Germline lookup yields CDR1 SEHNR and CDR2 FQNEAQ (reference sequence). The CDR3 has 17 amino acids. The V segment lost 1 base and the J segment 3 bases; nucleotides outside the gene matches: 7. CDR3 sequence reads: CASSLVLSSGGTDTQYF. In nucleotides, the CDR3 is TGTGCCAGCAGCTTAGTACTTTCTAGCGGGGGAACAGATACGCAGTATTTT.

J is TRBJ2-6 and V is TRBV30; TRBD1 might be the D (5 bases). The CDR3 sequence is 14 residues long. V was shortened by 2 bases and J by 1 base, with 6 bases between the two germline ends. Germline CDR1 is GTSNPN and CDR2 is SVGIG (reference sequence). The chain's CDR3 is CAWSSGSGANVLTF. CDR3 DNA sequence: TGTGCCTGGAGTTCAGGGTCTGGGGCCAACGTCCTGACTTTC.